A selection of T cell receptor beta chains follows, all from one sample in a study of T cell responses to AZD1222 COVID-19 vaccine. TCRdb's table, derived via immunoSEQ multiplex PCR, lists solely in-frame clones and lacks some. Of 94,000 or so clones in the sample, approximately 87% are singletons; the top ten hold approximately 27%. The specimen was peripheral blood, collected on day 0 of AZD1222 vaccination. Source of these receptors: an adult in good health. Both conserved end residues are part of each CDR3.

V gene	J gene	CDR3 protein
TRBV19	TRBJ2-7	CASSPGPRAWGIRGYEQYF
TRBV19	TRBJ1-4	CASSTGTGGGEKLFF
TRBV7-6	TRBJ1-6	CASSLAFQGDSPLHF
TRBV11-3	TRBJ2-3	CASSFSVGPGSQDTQYF
TRBV5-6	TRBJ1-2	CASSVDRTSPYGYTF
TRBV2	TRBJ1-4	CATQGSPNEKLFF
TRBV24-1	TRBJ2-7	CATSPGAGEGYEQYF
TRBV19	TRBJ2-1	CATAHRDRGRNEQFF
TRBV6-4	TRBJ1-6	CASSERVQGNSPLHF
TRBV4-1	TRBJ2-5	CASSQGDRQETQYF